This paragraph covers one TCR beta chain sequence. The CDR3 contains 15 residues. This sample was included in a study of blood T cell repertoires in COVID-19. Methods used by the authors: Scientists estimated how many nucleated cells there were by amplifying reference gene primers. The protocol was immunoSEQ multiplex PCR, while the TCRdb copy is restricted to in-frame clones and leaves out a portion. V and J calls and clone size are those listed in that table; D and trimming were worked out from the DNA. Here the sample spans around 340,000 clones, approximately 86% being singletons. Participant-given clinical history determined each cohort assignment.

This TCR was sampled from a woman aged 40-49 years with acute COVID-19. Sequenced material: PBMCs or T cells enriched from blood (not recorded which). The chain joins TRBV21-1 to TRBJ1-2. TRBV21-1 is a recognized pseudogene. Written as DNA, the CDR3 is TGTGCCAGCAGCAAAAATACGGGGGGGCGCTTGGGCTACACCTTC. The encoded protein is CASSKNTGGRLGYTF.